This is a list of T cell receptor beta chains from one sample in a study of blood T cell repertoires in COVID-19. Assay: immunoSEQ multiplex PCR; the TCRdb copy retains only in-frame clones and omits some. The sample includes a few hundred thousand clones, over 75% seen only once; the top ten take under 4.5%. Input material: PBMCs or T cells enriched from blood (not recorded which). The receptors derive from a man aged 30-40 years with acute COVID-19. The CDR3 runs from the conserved cysteine through the conserved F or W. A D gene is named only where the DNA matches it firmly. Size values are once, few and many counts, or a class for expanded clones, and some rows have none.

clone size: -; J gene: TRBJ1-2; D gene: TRBD1; V gene: TRBV7-6; CDR3 protein: CASSLLGQGADGYTF; CDR3 DNA: TGTGCCAGCAGCTTACTGGGACAGGGGGCGGATGGCTACACCTTC
clone size: -; J gene: TRBJ2-3; D gene: TRBD1; V gene: TRBV24-1; CDR3 protein: CATSDPQGAGADTQYF; CDR3 DNA: TGTGCCACCAGTGATCCACAGGGGGCGGGAGCAGATACGCAGTATTTT
clone size: few; J gene: TRBJ1-4; D gene: -; V gene: TRBV2; CDR3 protein: CASSPGDATNEKLFF; CDR3 DNA: TGTGCCAGCAGCCCCGGGGATGCAACTAATGAAAAACTGTTTTTT
clone size: -; J gene: TRBJ1-2; D gene: -; V gene: TRBV28; CDR3 protein: CASSLSSSGRVYGYTF; CDR3 DNA: TGTGCCAGCAGTTTATCGTCCTCGGGCAGGGTGTATGGCTACACCTTC
clone size: -; J gene: TRBJ2-5; D gene: -; V gene: TRBV7-9; CDR3 protein: CASSSDGIETQYF; CDR3 DNA: TGTGCCAGCAGCTCGGACGGGATAGAGACCCAGTACTTC
clone size: many; J gene: TRBJ1-5; D gene: -; V gene: TRBV3-1/TRBV3-2; CDR3 protein: CASSQGEQPQHF; CDR3 DNA: TGTGCCAGCAGCCAAGGAGAGCAGCCCCAGCATTTT
clone size: -; J gene: TRBJ2-2; D gene: TRBD2; V gene: TRBV9; CDR3 protein: CASSVTSGITGELFF; CDR3 DNA: TGTGCCAGCAGCGTAACTAGCGGGATCACCGGGGAGCTGTTTTTT
clone size: -; J gene: TRBJ2-3; D gene: -; V gene: TRBV19; CDR3 protein: CASSIRGQGSTDTQYF; CDR3 DNA: TGTGCCAGTAGTATCCGGGGCCAGGGGAGCACAGATACGCAGTATTTT
clone size: -; J gene: TRBJ2-1; D gene: TRBD1; V gene: TRBV4-1; CDR3 protein: CASSQVGSGQGAYNEQFF; CDR3 DNA: TGCGCCAGCAGCCAAGTAGGGTCGGGGCAGGGGGCGTACAATGAGCAGTTCTTC
clone size: -; J gene: TRBJ1-2; D gene: -; V gene: TRBV6-5; CDR3 protein: CASSGQRSEGGYTF; CDR3 DNA: TGTGCCAGCAGCGGACAGCGAAGTGAGGGTGGCTACACCTTC
clone size: -; J gene: TRBJ1-6; D gene: -; V gene: TRBV19; CDR3 protein: CASSFTGPTKSSYNSPLHF; CDR3 DNA: TGTGCCAGTAGTTTCACTGGGCCGACGAAGAGCTCCTATAATTCACCCCTCCACTTT
clone size: -; J gene: TRBJ2-1; D gene: TRBD2; V gene: TRBV27; CDR3 protein: CASTGRTGGDEQFF; CDR3 DNA: TGTGCCAGCACCGGAAGGACGGGGGGGGATGAGCAGTTCTTC
clone size: -; J gene: TRBJ2-7; D gene: -; V gene: TRBV15; CDR3 protein: CATSSWSGSYEQYF; CDR3 DNA: TGTGCCACCAGCTCCTGGAGCGGTTCCTACGAGCAGTACTTC
clone size: -; J gene: TRBJ1-2; D gene: TRBD1; V gene: TRBV5-1; CDR3 protein: CASSPRGTDVSYGYTF; CDR3 DNA: TGCGCCAGCAGCCCACGAGGGACAGATGTTAGCTATGGCTACACCTTC
clone size: few; J gene: TRBJ1-1; D gene: -; V gene: TRBV6-5; CDR3 protein: CASRDRSNTEAFF; CDR3 DNA: TGTGCCAGCAGGGACAGATCGAACACTGAAGCTTTCTTT
clone size: -; J gene: TRBJ1-5; D gene: -; V gene: TRBV6-4; CDR3 protein: CASMNPPGQPQHF; CDR3 DNA: TGTGCCAGCATGAATCCCCCTGGCCAGCCCCAGCATTTT
clone size: few; J gene: TRBJ1-1; D gene: TRBD1; V gene: TRBV19; CDR3 protein: CASSIAGGRTEAFF; CDR3 DNA: TGTGCCAGTAGTATTGCAGGGGGTCGTACTGAAGCTTTCTTT
clone size: -; J gene: TRBJ2-7; D gene: -; V gene: TRBV12-3/TRBV12-4; CDR3 protein: CASSISSTYEQYF; CDR3 DNA: TGTGCCAGCAGCATATCCTCTACCTACGAGCAGTACTTC
clone size: -; J gene: TRBJ1-3; D gene: -; V gene: TRBV12-3/TRBV12-4; CDR3 protein: CASSRPPGFTIYF; CDR3 DNA: TGTGCCAGCAGTAGGCCCCCCGGGTTTACCATATATTTT
clone size: -; J gene: TRBJ1-3; D gene: -; V gene: TRBV10-3; CDR3 protein: CAISESHRGNTIYF; CDR3 DNA: TGTGCCATCAGTGAGTCCCACAGGGGAAACACCATATATTTT
clone size: -; J gene: TRBJ1-5; D gene: TRBD1; V gene: TRBV3-1/TRBV3-2; CDR3 protein: CASSQNRGVGQPQHF; CDR3 DNA: TGTGCCAGCAGCCAGAACAGGGGGGTCGGACAGCCCCAGCATTTT
clone size: -; J gene: TRBJ1-2; D gene: -; V gene: TRBV19; CDR3 protein: CASSIRGGGYTF; CDR3 DNA: TGTGCCAGTAGTATACGAGGGGGAGGCTACACCTTC
clone size: once; J gene: TRBJ1-1; D gene: -; V gene: TRBV11-2; CDR3 protein: CASSFQRGMNTEAFF; CDR3 DNA: TGTGCCAGCAGCTTTCAACGGGGTATGAACACTGAAGCTTTCTTT
clone size: -; J gene: TRBJ1-5; D gene: -; V gene: TRBV19; CDR3 protein: CASSISVRSNQPQHF; CDR3 DNA: TGTGCCAGTAGTATAAGCGTCCGTAGCAATCAGCCCCAGCATTTT
clone size: few; J gene: TRBJ2-3; D gene: TRBD1; V gene: TRBV12-3/TRBV12-4; CDR3 protein: CASSSQGDTQYF; CDR3 DNA: TGTGCCAGCAGTTCACAGGGGGATACGCAGTATTTT
clone size: -; J gene: TRBJ2-3; D gene: TRBD2; V gene: TRBV9; CDR3 protein: CASSARERGIDTQYF; CDR3 DNA: TGTGCCAGCAGCGCTCGGGAGCGGGGGATAGATACGCAGTATTTT
clone size: -; J gene: TRBJ2-2; D gene: TRBD1; V gene: TRBV7-9; CDR3 protein: CASSHPPGQGMTGELFF; CDR3 DNA: TGTGCCAGCAGCCATCCCCCGGGACAGGGAATGACCGGGGAGCTGTTTTTT
clone size: -; J gene: TRBJ2-2; D gene: -; V gene: TRBV6-5; CDR3 protein: CASSSRNTGELFF; CDR3 DNA: TGTGCCAGCAGTTCGCGGAACACCGGGGAGCTGTTTTTT
clone size: -; J gene: TRBJ2-3; D gene: -; V gene: TRBV7-2; CDR3 protein: CASSLEGADTQYF; CDR3 DNA: TGTGCCAGCAGCCTCGAGGGGGCAGATACGCAGTATTTT
clone size: -; J gene: TRBJ1-2; D gene: -; V gene: TRBV3-1/TRBV3-2; CDR3 protein: CASSPRWGDYGYTF; CDR3 DNA: TGTGCCAGCAGCCCAAGGTGGGGAGACTATGGCTACACCTTC
clone size: -; J gene: TRBJ1-6; D gene: -; V gene: TRBV5-1; CDR3 protein: CASSSVGDNSPLHF; CDR3 DNA: TGCGCCAGCAGTTCAGTAGGGGATAATTCACCCCTCCACTTT
clone size: -; J gene: TRBJ2-7; D gene: TRBD1; V gene: TRBV7-2; CDR3 protein: CASSSRGRIYEQYF; CDR3 DNA: TGTGCCAGCAGCTCAAGGGGGCGGATTTACGAGCAGTACTTC
clone size: few; J gene: TRBJ2-7; D gene: -; V gene: TRBV7-9; CDR3 protein: CASGDGSYEQYF; CDR3 DNA: TGTGCCAGCGGAGACGGCTCCTACGAGCAGTACTTC
clone size: -; J gene: TRBJ1-2; D gene: TRBD1; V gene: TRBV7-3; CDR3 protein: CASSPKGAGGFNYGYTF; CDR3 DNA: TGTGCCAGCAGCCCCAAGGGGGCGGGGGGGTTTAACTATGGCTACACCTTC
clone size: -; J gene: TRBJ2-1; D gene: -; V gene: TRBV9; CDR3 protein: CASSVGGAHNDEQFF; CDR3 DNA: TGTGCCAGCAGCGTTGGGGGGGCACATAATGACGAGCAGTTCTTC
clone size: -; J gene: TRBJ1-6; D gene: -; V gene: TRBV18; CDR3 protein: CASSRDSLSFSSYNSPLHF; CDR3 DNA: TGTGCCAGCTCACGGGACTCGCTAAGCTTCAGCTCCTATAATTCACCCCTCCACTTT
clone size: -; J gene: TRBJ2-3; D gene: -; V gene: TRBV4-2; CDR3 protein: CASSQDRDTTDTQYF; CDR3 DNA: TGTGCCAGCAGCCAAGATCGGGACACCACAGATACGCAGTATTTT
clone size: -; J gene: TRBJ2-5; D gene: TRBD2; V gene: TRBV5-6; CDR3 protein: CASSLGLAGERGTQYF; CDR3 DNA: TGTGCCAGCAGCCTCGGACTAGCGGGGGAACGTGGGACCCAGTACTTC
clone size: -; J gene: TRBJ1-4; D gene: -; V gene: TRBV6-1; CDR3 protein: CASSEAWTAWGEKLFF; CDR3 DNA: TGTGCCAGCAGTGAAGCATGGACAGCGTGGGGGGAAAAACTGTTTTTT
clone size: -; J gene: TRBJ2-3; D gene: -; V gene: TRBV18; CDR3 protein: CASSPGPGDTQYF; CDR3 DNA: TGTGCCAGCTCACCAGGCCCGGGAGATACGCAGTATTTT
clone size: -; J gene: TRBJ1-6; D gene: -; V gene: TRBV9; CDR3 protein: CASSERGTLNSPLHF; CDR3 DNA: TGTGCCAGCAGCGAGAGGGGGACACTCAATTCACCCCTCCACTTT
clone size: -; J gene: TRBJ1-6; D gene: -; V gene: TRBV6-1; CDR3 protein: CASSDAGVPHSPLHF; CDR3 DNA: TGTGCCAGCAGTGATGCGGGGGTCCCTCATTCACCCCTCCACTTT
clone size: few; J gene: TRBJ2-2; D gene: -; V gene: TRBV7-3; CDR3 protein: CASSKRTAGELFF; CDR3 DNA: TGTGCCAGCAGCAAACGCACTGCCGGGGAGCTGTTTTTT
clone size: -; J gene: TRBJ1-2; D gene: -; V gene: TRBV7-3; CDR3 protein: CASSLFSGLGYTF; CDR3 DNA: TGTGCCAGCAGCTTATTTTCGGGGTTGGGCTACACCTTC
clone size: -; J gene: TRBJ1-3; D gene: -; V gene: TRBV11-2; CDR3 protein: CASSSGRGRSGNTIYF; CDR3 DNA: TGTGCCAGCAGCTCCGGCAGGGGCCGGTCTGGAAACACCATATATTTT
clone size: -; J gene: TRBJ2-7; D gene: TRBD1; V gene: TRBV10-2; CDR3 protein: CASRGQGGPFYEQYF; CDR3 DNA: TGCGCCAGCAGAGGACAGGGAGGCCCCTTCTACGAGCAGTACTTC
clone size: many; J gene: TRBJ2-7; D gene: -; V gene: TRBV20-1; CDR3 protein: CSARDRWQYF; CDR3 DNA: TGCAGTGCTAGAGATCGGTGGCAGTACTTC
clone size: -; J gene: TRBJ1-2; D gene: -; V gene: TRBV15; CDR3 protein: CATSRVGQHKLVYGYTF; CDR3 DNA: TGTGCCACCAGCAGAGTCGGACAGCACAAACTGGTCTATGGCTACACCTTC
clone size: -; J gene: TRBJ2-1; D gene: TRBD2; V gene: TRBV30; CDR3 protein: CAWSGTSGVAYNEQFF; CDR3 DNA: TGTGCCTGGAGTGGGACTAGCGGGGTGGCCTACAATGAGCAGTTCTTC
clone size: -; J gene: TRBJ2-5; D gene: TRBD2; V gene: TRBV11-2; CDR3 protein: CASKDSGGALETQYF; CDR3 DNA: TGTGCCAGCAAAGACAGCGGGGGGGCCCTCGAGACCCAGTACTTC
clone size: -; J gene: TRBJ2-1; D gene: -; V gene: TRBV5-4; CDR3 protein: CASSSPLRDNEQFF; CDR3 DNA: TGTGCCAGCAGCTCCCCCCTCAGGGACAATGAGCAGTTCTTC
clone size: few; J gene: TRBJ2-1; D gene: TRBD2; V gene: TRBV3-1/TRBV3-2; CDR3 protein: CASSHRISGGAKNEQFF; CDR3 DNA: TGTGCCAGCAGCCACCGAATTAGCGGGGGGGCAAAGAATGAGCAGTTCTTC
clone size: -; J gene: TRBJ2-1; D gene: -; V gene: TRBV10-1; CDR3 protein: CASSDFTGGLNEQFF; CDR3 DNA: TGCGCCAGCAGTGATTTTACGGGGGGCCTAAATGAGCAGTTCTTC
clone size: -; J gene: TRBJ1-1; D gene: -; V gene: TRBV9; CDR3 protein: CASSVGPGMNTEAFF; CDR3 DNA: TGTGCCAGCAGCGTAGGGCCAGGTATGAACACTGAAGCTTTCTTT
clone size: -; J gene: TRBJ1-4; D gene: TRBD1; V gene: TRBV10-3; CDR3 protein: CAITRRQGRKTTNEKLFF; CDR3 DNA: TGTGCCATCACTAGACGACAGGGGCGGAAAACAACTAATGAAAAACTGTTTTTT
clone size: -; J gene: TRBJ1-1; D gene: -; V gene: TRBV5-1; CDR3 protein: CASSLLGGTEAFF; CDR3 DNA: TGCGCCAGCAGCCTGCTGGGGGGCACTGAAGCTTTCTTT
clone size: -; J gene: TRBJ1-1; D gene: -; V gene: TRBV28; CDR3 protein: CASSLQGRRAFF; CDR3 DNA: TGTGCCAGCAGTTTACAGGGAAGGCGTGCTTTCTTT
clone size: -; J gene: TRBJ1-1; D gene: -; V gene: TRBV28; CDR3 protein: CASKLRGKGNTEAFF; CDR3 DNA: TGTGCCAGTAAGTTAAGGGGTAAGGGAAACACTGAAGCTTTCTTT